This T cell receptor beta chain stems from a study of patients and donors after allogeneic stem cell transplantation (dated by TCRdb to about 2020). In the case of this clonotype: What antigen it recognizes has not been identified. Per-base qualities were not stored, and no clone one base away is much larger.

Receptor libraries were prepared by RT-PCR. For sequencing, a NextSeq 550 was employed. TCRdb itself trimmed the public reads at Q25 with fastp, ran MiXCR and retained productive beta chains. Under each unique CDR3 protein, matching rows form one entry showing the most common genes and DNA. This sample has some 960,000 distinct CDR3 sequences in its table, and roughly 18% of those were observed once. The ten biggest clones cover roughly 6.4% of the sample. The germline V gene specifies SGHDT as CDR1 and YYEEEE as CDR2. From cysteine to phenylalanine, the CDR3 is 14 amino acids long. Just the 42-base CDR3 DNA is kept, in frame starting at base 1. V loses 2 bases, J loses 3 bases, and the germline ends lie 8 bases apart.

Material: blood, either unsorted or a sorted T cell fraction (not recorded which). The sequence joins TRBV5-6 to TRBJ2-2, with the D gene not confidently named. The receptor's source is a human donor who was either an allogeneic HSCT recipient or a stem cell or donor lymphocyte infusion donor (not recorded which). It is not recorded whose cells these are; they may come from a transplant donor. In nucleotide form, the sequence is TGTGCCAGCAGCTTTCCCCAATACACCGGGGAGCTGTTTTTT. Its translation is CASSFPQYTGELFF.